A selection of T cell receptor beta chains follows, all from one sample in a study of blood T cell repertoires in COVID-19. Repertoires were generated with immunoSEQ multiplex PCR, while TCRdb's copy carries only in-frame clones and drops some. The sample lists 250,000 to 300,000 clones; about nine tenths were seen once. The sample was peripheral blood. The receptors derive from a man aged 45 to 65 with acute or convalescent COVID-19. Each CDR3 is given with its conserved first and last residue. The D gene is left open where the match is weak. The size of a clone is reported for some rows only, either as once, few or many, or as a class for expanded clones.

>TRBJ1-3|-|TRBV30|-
CAWSGDTLAGNTIYF
TGTGCCTGGAGTGGGGACACCCTGGCGGGAAACACCATATATTTT
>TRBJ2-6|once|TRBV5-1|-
CASSLEGSGANVLTF
TGCGCCAGCAGCTTGGAGGGGTCTGGGGCCAACGTCCTGACTTTC
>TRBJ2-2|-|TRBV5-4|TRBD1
CASSAGTGFGTGELFF
TGTGCCAGCAGCGCCGGGACAGGGTTCGGGACCGGGGAGCTGTTTTTT
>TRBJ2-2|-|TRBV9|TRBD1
CASSAEGTGKPGELFF
TGTGCCAGCAGCGCAGAGGGGACAGGGAAGCCCGGGGAGCTGTTTTTT
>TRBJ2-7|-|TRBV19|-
CASSTGVEQYF
TGTGCCAGTAGTACGGGGGTCGAGCAGTACTTC
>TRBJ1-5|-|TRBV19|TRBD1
CASSSGQGIAQHF
TGTGCCAGTAGTTCGGGACAGGGGATAGCCCAGCATTTT
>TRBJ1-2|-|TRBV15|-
CATSRDFNSPGYTF
TGTGCCACCAGCAGAGATTTCAACAGCCCCGGCTACACCTTC
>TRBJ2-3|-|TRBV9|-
CASSVGASGTDTQYF
TGTGCCAGCAGCGTAGGGGCTAGCGGCACAGATACGCAGTATTTT
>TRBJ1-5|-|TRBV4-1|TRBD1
CASSPGQGDISNQPQHF
TGCGCCAGCAGCCCGGGACAGGGGGACATTAGCAATCAGCCCCAGCATTTT
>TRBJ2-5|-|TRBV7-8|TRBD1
CASSPRDRGETQYF
TGTGCCAGCAGCCCTCGGGACAGGGGAGAGACCCAGTACTTC